Listed here is a single T cell receptor beta chain. As yet, its antigen is unknown. The CDR3 is 15 residues long. The V gene lost 1 base and the J gene lost 5 bases, with 13 bases spanning the gap. Per the germline V gene, CDR1 is MNHEY and CDR2 is SMNVEV (reference sequence). This entry is derived from a study of shared clonotypes between healthy human individuals. Study-level findings and limits: Memory subsets had estimated richness that was generally smaller than that of naive subsets.

In the original analysis: As immunoSEQ supplied junction-only sequences (without quality scores), filtering differed. Here immunoSEQ multiplex PCR was the method, and the copy in TCRdb shows in-frame clones only, minus some. The V and J calls and clone size were taken over from that table, and D and trimming were inferred from the DNA. The table includes 1.6 million or so clones, roughly 98.5% detected once. This receptor was obtained from a young man in good health. This chain connects TRBV27 to TRBJ2-3; perhaps TRBD2 as D (6 bases). The specimen was naive CD4+ T cells sorted from blood. Documented subset: CD45RA+ positively selected. The CDR3 reads CASSLFWAGLDTQYF. The CDR3 DNA reads TGTGCCAGCAGTTTATTTTGGGCGGGACTAGATACGCAGTATTTT.